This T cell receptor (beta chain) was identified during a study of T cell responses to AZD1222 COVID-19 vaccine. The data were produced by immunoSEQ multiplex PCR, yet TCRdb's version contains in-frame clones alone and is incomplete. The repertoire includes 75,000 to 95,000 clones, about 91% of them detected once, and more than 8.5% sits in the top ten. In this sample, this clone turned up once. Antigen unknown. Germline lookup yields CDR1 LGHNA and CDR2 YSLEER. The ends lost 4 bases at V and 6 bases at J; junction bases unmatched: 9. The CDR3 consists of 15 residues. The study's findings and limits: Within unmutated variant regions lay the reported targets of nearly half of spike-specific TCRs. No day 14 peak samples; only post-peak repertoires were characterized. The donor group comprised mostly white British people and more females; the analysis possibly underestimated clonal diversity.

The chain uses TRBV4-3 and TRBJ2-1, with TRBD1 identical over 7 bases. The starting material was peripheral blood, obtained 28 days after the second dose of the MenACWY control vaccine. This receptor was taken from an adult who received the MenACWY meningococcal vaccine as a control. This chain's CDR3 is CASSLQGEEFNEQFF. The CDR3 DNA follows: TGCGCCAGCAGCCTCCAGGGGGAAGAGTTCAATGAGCAGTTCTTC.